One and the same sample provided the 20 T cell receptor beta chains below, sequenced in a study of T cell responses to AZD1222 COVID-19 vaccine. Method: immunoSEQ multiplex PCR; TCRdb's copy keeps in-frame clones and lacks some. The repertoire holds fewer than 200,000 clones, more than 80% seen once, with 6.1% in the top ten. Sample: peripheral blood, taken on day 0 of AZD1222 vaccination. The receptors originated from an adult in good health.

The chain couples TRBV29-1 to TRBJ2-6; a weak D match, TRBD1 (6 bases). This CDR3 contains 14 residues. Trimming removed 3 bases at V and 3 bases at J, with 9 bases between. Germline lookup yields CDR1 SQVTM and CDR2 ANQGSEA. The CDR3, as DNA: TGCAGCGTTGAGGGGGCGCTTGGGGCCAACGTCCTGACTTTC. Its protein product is CSVEGALGANVLTF.

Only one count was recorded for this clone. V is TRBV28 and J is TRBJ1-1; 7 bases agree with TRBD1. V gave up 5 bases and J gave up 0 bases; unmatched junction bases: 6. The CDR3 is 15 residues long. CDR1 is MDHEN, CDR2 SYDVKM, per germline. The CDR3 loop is CASSPSGQMNTEAFF. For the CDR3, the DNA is TGTGCCAGCAGTCCCTCGGGACAGATGAACACTGAAGCTTTCTTT.

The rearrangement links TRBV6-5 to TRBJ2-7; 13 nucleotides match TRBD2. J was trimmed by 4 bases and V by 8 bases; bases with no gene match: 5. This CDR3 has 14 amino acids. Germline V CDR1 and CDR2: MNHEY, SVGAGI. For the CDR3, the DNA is TGTGCCAGCCTACGACTAGCGGGAGGATACGAGCAGTACTTC. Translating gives CASLRLAGGYEQYF.

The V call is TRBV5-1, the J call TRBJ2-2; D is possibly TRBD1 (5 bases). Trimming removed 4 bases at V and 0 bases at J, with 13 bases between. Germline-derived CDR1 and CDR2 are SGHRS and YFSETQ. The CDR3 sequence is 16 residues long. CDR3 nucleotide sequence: TGCGCCAGCAGCCAAACAGGTCGCCCGAACACCGGGGAGCTGTTTTTT. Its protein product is CASSQTGRPNTGELFF. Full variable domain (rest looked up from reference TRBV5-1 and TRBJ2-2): KAGVTQTPRYLIKTRGQQVTLSCSPISGHRSVSWYQQTPGQGLQFLFEYFSETQRNKGNFPGRFSGRQFSNSRSEMNVSTLELGDSALYLCASSQTGRPNTGELFFGEGSRLTVL.

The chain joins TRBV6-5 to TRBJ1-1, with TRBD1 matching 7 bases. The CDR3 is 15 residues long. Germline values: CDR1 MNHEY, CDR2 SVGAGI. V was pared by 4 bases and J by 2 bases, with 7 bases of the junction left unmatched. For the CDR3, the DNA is TGTGCCAGCAGTTCCAGGGGGAGGGTAAACACTGAAGCTTTCTTT. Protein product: CASSSRGRVNTEAFF.

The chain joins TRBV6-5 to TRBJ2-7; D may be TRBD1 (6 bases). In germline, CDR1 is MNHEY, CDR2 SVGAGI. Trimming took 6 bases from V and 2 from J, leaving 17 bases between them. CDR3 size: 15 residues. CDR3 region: CASRRTGFEAYEQYF. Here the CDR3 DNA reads TGTGCCAGCAGGCGTACAGGGTTTGAGGCCTACGAGCAGTACTTC.

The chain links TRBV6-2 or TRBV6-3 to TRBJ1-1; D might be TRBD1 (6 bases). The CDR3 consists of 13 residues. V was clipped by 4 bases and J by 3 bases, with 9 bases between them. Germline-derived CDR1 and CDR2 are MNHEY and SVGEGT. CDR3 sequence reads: CASSFTGYTEAFF. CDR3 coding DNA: TGTGCCAGCAGTTTTACAGGGTACACTGAAGCTTTCTTT.

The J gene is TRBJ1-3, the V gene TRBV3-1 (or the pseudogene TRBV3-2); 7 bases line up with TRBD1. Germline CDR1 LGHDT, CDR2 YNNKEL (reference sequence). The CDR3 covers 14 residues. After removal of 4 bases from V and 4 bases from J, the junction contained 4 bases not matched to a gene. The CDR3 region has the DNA TGTGCCAGCAGCCTGGGGACAGAAGGAAACACCATATATTTT. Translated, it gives CASSLGTEGNTIYF.

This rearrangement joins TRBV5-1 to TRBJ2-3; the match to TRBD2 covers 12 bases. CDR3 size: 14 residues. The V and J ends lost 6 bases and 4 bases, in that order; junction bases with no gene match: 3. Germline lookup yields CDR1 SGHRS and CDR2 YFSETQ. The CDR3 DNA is TGCGCCAGCAACCTAGCGGGAGGGCCAGATACGCAGTATTTT. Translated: CASNLAGGPDTQYF. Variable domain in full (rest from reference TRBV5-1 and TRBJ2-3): KAGVTQTPRYLIKTRGQQVTLSCSPISGHRSVSWYQQTPGQGLQFLFEYFSETQRNKGNFPGRFSGRQFSNSRSEMNVSTLELGDSALYLCASNLAGGPDTQYFGPGTRLTVL.

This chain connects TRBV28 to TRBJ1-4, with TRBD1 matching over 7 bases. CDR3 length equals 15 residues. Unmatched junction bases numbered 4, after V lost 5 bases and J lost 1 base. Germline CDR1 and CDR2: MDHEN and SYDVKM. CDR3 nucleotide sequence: TGTGCCAGCAGTCTCAGACAGGGAACTAATGAAAAACTGTTTTTT. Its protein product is CASSLRQGTNEKLFF.

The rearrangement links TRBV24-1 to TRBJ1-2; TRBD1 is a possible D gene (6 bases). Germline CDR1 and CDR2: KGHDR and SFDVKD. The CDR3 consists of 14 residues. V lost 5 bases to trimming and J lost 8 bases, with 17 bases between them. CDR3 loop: CATSASQGSSGYTF. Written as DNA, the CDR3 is TGTGCCACCAGTGCTTCTCAGGGGAGCAGCGGCTACACCTTC.

CDR3 sequence: CASSPVLAGEGEQYF. The CDR3 DNA follows: TGTGCCAGCTCACCGGTCCTAGCGGGAGAGGGTGAGCAGTACTTC. V gene TRBV18 combines with J gene TRBJ2-7; 10 nucleotides agree with TRBD2. The CDR3 covers 15 residues. The junction had 9 bases not matched to a gene; V was cut back by 3 bases and J by 7 bases. Germline V gene lookup returns CDR1 KGHSH and CDR2 LQKENI.

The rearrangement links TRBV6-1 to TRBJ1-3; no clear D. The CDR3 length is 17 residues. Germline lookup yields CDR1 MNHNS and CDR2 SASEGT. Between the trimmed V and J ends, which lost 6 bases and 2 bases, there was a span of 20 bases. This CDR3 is CASRESSRLGAGNTIYF. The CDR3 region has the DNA TGTGCCAGCAGGGAAAGCTCCAGACTCGGTGCTGGAAACACCATATATTTT.

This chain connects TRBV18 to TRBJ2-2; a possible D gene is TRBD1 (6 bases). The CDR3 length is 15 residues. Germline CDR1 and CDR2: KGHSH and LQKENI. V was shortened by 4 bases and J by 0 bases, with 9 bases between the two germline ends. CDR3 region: CASSLGQPNTGELFF. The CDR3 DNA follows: TGTGCCAGCTCACTGGGACAACCGAACACCGGGGAGCTGTTTTTT.

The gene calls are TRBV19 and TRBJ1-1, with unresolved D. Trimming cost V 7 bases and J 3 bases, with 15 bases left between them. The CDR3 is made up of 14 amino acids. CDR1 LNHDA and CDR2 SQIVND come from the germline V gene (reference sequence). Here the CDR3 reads CASKEFDADTEAFF. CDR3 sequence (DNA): TGTGCCAGTAAAGAATTCGATGCTGACACTGAAGCTTTCTTT.

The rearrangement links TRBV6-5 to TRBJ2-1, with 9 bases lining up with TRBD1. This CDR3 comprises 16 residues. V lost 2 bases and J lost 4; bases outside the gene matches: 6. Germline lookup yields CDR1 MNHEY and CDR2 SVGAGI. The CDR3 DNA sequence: TGTGCCAGCAGTTACGCAGGGACAGGGAGATACAATGAGCAGTTCTTC. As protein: CASSYAGTGRYNEQFF.

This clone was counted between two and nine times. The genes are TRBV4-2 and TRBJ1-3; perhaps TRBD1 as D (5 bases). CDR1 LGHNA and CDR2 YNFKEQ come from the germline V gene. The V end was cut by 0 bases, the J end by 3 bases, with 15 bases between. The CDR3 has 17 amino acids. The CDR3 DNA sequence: TGTGCCAGCAGCCAAGAACAGGCACAGCTCGTTGGAAACACCATATATTTT. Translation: CASSQEQAQLVGNTIYF.

In DNA, the CDR3 is TGTGCCAGCAGCTTAGGAACTAGCGTTACAATGAGGCAGTTCTTC. This translates into CASSLGTSVTMRQFF. The rearrangement uses TRBV7-9 and TRBJ2-1; 7 bases line up with TRBD2. CDR1 SEHNR and CDR2 FQNEAQ come from the germline V gene (reference sequence). The length of the CDR3 is 15 residues. Germline trimming cut 1 base from V and 12 bases from J; bases unmatched to any gene: 12.

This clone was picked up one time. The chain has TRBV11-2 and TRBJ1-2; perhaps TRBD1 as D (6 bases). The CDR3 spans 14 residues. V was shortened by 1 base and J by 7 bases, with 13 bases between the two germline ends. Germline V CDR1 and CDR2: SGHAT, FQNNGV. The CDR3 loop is CASSLGQGRGGYTF. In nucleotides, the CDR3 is TGTGCCAGCAGCTTAGGCCAGGGGCGCGGTGGCTACACCTTC.

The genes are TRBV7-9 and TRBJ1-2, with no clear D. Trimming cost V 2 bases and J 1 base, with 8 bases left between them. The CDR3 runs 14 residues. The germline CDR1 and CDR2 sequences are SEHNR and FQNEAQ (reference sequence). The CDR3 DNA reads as TGTGCCAGCAGCTTATTATCGCTTAACTATGGCTACACCTTC. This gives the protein CASSLLSLNYGYTF. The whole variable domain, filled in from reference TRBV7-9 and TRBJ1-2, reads DTGVSQNPRHKITKRGQNVTFRCDPISEHNRLYWYRQTLGQGPEFLTYFQNEAQLEKSRLLSDRFSAERPKGSFSTLEIQRTEQGDSAMYLCASSLLSLNYGYTFGSGTRLTVV.